The 5 T cell receptor beta chains reported below all come from one sample, sequenced in a study of cytomegalovirus exposure and HLA in healthy donors listed by TCRdb under 2017. Preparation of the library involved the immunoSEQ multiplex PCR assay. For the multiplex PCR, a mixture combining 60 forward primers for TCR Vbeta segments and 13 reverse primers for TCR Jbeta segments was used. TCRdb's version of the immuneACCESS table is confined to in-frame rearrangements and falls short of the full clone set. An unresolved V gene accounts for under half of the shortfall where checked; the remainder is of unknown origin. This sample holds roughly 150,000 clones; roughly 84% were observed only once. 0.95% to 1.3% of the sample is in the top ten clones. The sample comprised PBMCs. Receptors were obtained from a man younger than 40 in good health and CMV-seronegative.

This chain uses TRBV4-3 with TRBJ1-1; D is ambiguous. The CDR3 is 14 amino acids. The V end lost 1 base, the J end lost 1 base, and 7 bases lay between the germline ends. Per the germline V gene, CDR1 is LGHNA and CDR2 is YSLEER. The CDR3 DNA is TGCGCCAGCAGCCAAGGGAACAGGAACACTGAAGCTTTCTTT. Its translation: CASSQGNRNTEAFF.

This rearrangement joins TRBV20-1 to TRBJ2-1; D is uncertain. Germline V lookup: CDR1 DFQATT, CDR2 SNEGSKA (reference sequence). Trimming took 6 bases from V and 7 from J, leaving 10 bases between them. This CDR3 comprises 11 residues. CDR3 sequence: CSATGPNEQFF. As DNA, the CDR3 is TGCAGTGCAACTGGGCCTAATGAGCAGTTCTTC.

This chain joins TRBV18 and TRBJ1-1, with D maybe TRBD1 (6 bases). The germline CDR1 and CDR2 sequences are KGHSH and LQKENI. Trimming shortened V by 2 bases and J by 3 bases, and 10 bases separated the two germline ends. The CDR3 extends over 14 amino acids. CDR3 residues: CASSPAQGDTEAFF. CDR3 bases: TGTGCCAGCTCACCAGCACAGGGAGACACTGAAGCTTTCTTT.

As DNA, the CDR3 is TGTGCCTGGAGTGTCTTGGGACAGGATTACAATGAGCAGTTCTTC. Translating it yields CAWSVLGQDYNEQFF. V usage is TRBV30 and J usage is TRBJ2-1, with 8 bases matching TRBD1. Unmatched junction bases numbered 5, after V lost 0 bases and J lost 4 bases. Germline CDR1 and CDR2: GTSNPN and SVGIG (reference sequence). The CDR3 has 15 amino acids.

V gene TRBV29-1 combines with J gene TRBJ2-1, with 10 bases that match TRBD2. The V gene's germline CDR1 is SQVTM and CDR2 ANQGSEA. The CDR3 has 16 residues. J gave up 6 bases and V 4 bases, and 12 bases lay outside the gene matches. The CDR3 nucleotides are TGCAGCGTTGGACGATCTCCCAGCGGGAGGGCCAATGAGCAGTTCTTC. Amino acids: CSVGRSPSGRANEQFF.